A selection of T cell receptor beta chains follows, all from one sample in a study of cytomegalovirus exposure and HLA in healthy donors. Sequencing was performed with immunoSEQ multiplex PCR; in TCRdb, only in-frame clones are kept and a portion is missing. Of hundreds of thousands of clones listed, about nine tenths are singletons. The sequenced sample consisted of PBMCs. The receptors stem from a young woman in good health and CMV-seronegative. CDR3s include the opening cysteine and the closing phenylalanine or tryptophan. The D gene is left open where the match is weak. Clone size appears in some rows only: once, few, many, or a class for an expanded clone.

TRBD1	.	TRBV19	TRBJ2-7	CASRSGTGGGEQYF	TGTGCCAGTCGATCGGGGACAGGGGGCGGCGAGCAGTACTTC
TRBD1	.	TRBV5-1	TRBJ2-3	CASSPDRGRTDTQYF	TGCGCCAGCAGCCCGGACAGGGGGCGCACAGATACGCAGTATTTT
TRBD2	.	TRBV27	TRBJ2-7	CASSLTSGTSIEQYF	TGTGCCAGCAGTTTAACTAGCGGGACTAGTATCGAGCAGTACTTC
TRBD1	few	TRBV13	TRBJ1-2	CASSLRWTGEPNYGYTF	TGTGCCAGCAGCTTACGCTGGACAGGGGAGCCTAACTATGGCTACACCTTC
TRBD1	.	TRBV5-1	TRBJ2-2	CASSLIQGMGELFF	TGCGCCAGCAGTCTAATACAGGGGATGGGGGAGCTGTTTTTT
TRBD1	.	TRBV5-6	TRBJ2-7	CASSLFSGGSYEQYF	TGTGCCAGCAGCTTGTTTTCAGGGGGCTCCTACGAGCAGTACTTC
.	once	TRBV15	TRBJ2-1	CATSRGRGRENEQFF	TGTGCCACCAGCAGAGGCAGGGGAAGAGAAAATGAGCAGTTCTTC
TRBD2	.	TRBV5-1	TRBJ2-1	CASSTGGTTNNEQFF	TGCGCCAGCAGCACCGGGGGGACTACCAACAATGAGCAGTTCTTC
TRBD2	.	TRBV6-6	TRBJ2-3	CASSFSGGTRTDTQYF	TGTGCCAGCAGTTTTAGCGGGGGGACGCGCACAGATACGCAGTATTTT
.	.	TRBV7-6	TRBJ2-1	CASSLGLGLAYNEQFF	TGTGCCAGCAGCTTGGGTTTGGGGCTTGCCTACAATGAGCAGTTCTTC
.	.	TRBV29-1	TRBJ1-1	CSVSPTGTEAFF	TGCAGCGTTTCCCCTACGGGCACTGAAGCTTTCTTT
.	.	TRBV5-1	TRBJ2-1	CASSLAGDTYNEQFF	TGCGCCAGCAGCTTGGCAGGGGACACCTACAATGAGCAGTTCTTC
TRBD1	few	TRBV10-3	TRBJ1-2	CAISAQQGLGYGYTF	TGTGCCATCAGTGCGCAACAGGGGCTAGGGTATGGCTACACCTTC
TRBD2	.	TRBV27	TRBJ2-2	CASNPRGSGGDGELFF	TGTGCCAGCAACCCCAGGGGTAGCGGGGGGGACGGGGAGCTGTTTTTT
TRBD1	.	TRBV29-1	TRBJ2-1	CSGYTGGGSYNEQFF	TGCAGCGGATACACAGGGGGTGGGTCCTACAATGAGCAGTTCTTC
.	.	TRBV7-2	TRBJ1-1	CASSLRLGANTEAFF	TGTGCCAGCAGCTTACGTCTGGGGGCGAACACTGAAGCTTTCTTT
TRBD2	.	TRBV6-1	TRBJ2-7	CASSEGGRAHEQYF	TGTGCCAGCAGTGAGGGCGGGAGGGCCCACGAGCAGTACTTC
TRBD1	.	TRBV27	TRBJ1-1	CASSPRTGGTEAFF	TGTGCCAGCAGTCCGAGGACAGGGGGCACTGAAGCTTTCTTT
.	many	TRBV28	TRBJ2-7	CASSPLVGGSYEQYF	TGTGCCAGCAGCCCCTTAGTCGGGGGTTCCTACGAGCAGTACTTC
TRBD1	.	TRBV27	TRBJ2-7	CASSMTGGRGYEQYF	TGTGCCAGCAGTATGACAGGGGGCAGGGGTTACGAGCAGTACTTC
TRBD2	.	TRBV5-1	TRBJ2-3	CASSTERGPDTQYF	TGCGCCAGCAGCACAGAGCGGGGCCCAGATACGCAGTATTTT
.	.	TRBV7-9	TRBJ1-4	CASTPDRTNEKLFF	TGTGCCAGCACCCCAGACAGGACGAATGAAAAACTGTTTTTT
.	.	TRBV19	TRBJ2-3	CASSIALTDTQYF	TGTGCCAGTAGTATAGCCCTCACAGATACGCAGTATTTT
TRBD1	.	TRBV29-1	TRBJ2-3	CSVTGGDTQYF	TGCAGCGTTACAGGGGGGGATACGCAGTATTTT
TRBD1	.	TRBV2	TRBJ1-2	CASRASGPGTGFGYGYTF	TGTGCCAGCAGGGCATCGGGTCCCGGGACAGGGTTCGGCTATGGCTACACCTTC
.	.	TRBV18	TRBJ2-2	CASSAVTGELFF	TGTGCCAGCTCGGCGGTCACCGGGGAGCTGTTTTTT
.	once	TRBV2	TRBJ2-7	CASRRPTAGEQYF	TGTGCCAGCAGACGCCCGACGGCCGGGGAGCAGTACTTC
.	.	TRBV10-1	TRBJ1-6	CASSGRGSSPLHF	TGCGCCAGCTCTGGCAGGGGAAGTTCACCCCTCCACTTT
.	.	TRBV27	TRBJ1-2	CASSFDRNYGYTF	TGTGCCAGCAGTTTCGACAGAAACTATGGCTACACCTTC